This T cell receptor beta chain originates from a study of beta chain features in type 1 diabetes. Study-level points and caveats: Sequencing from cDNA could over-represent high-TCR-expressing cells.

Each population that was sorted was more than 95% pure. The whole isolated RNA underwent reverse transcription, so sequencing captured expressed TCRB transcripts. About 3.3 million reads, on average, came from each naive, central memory and regulatory T cell sample. Sequencing used immunoSEQ multiplex PCR; TCRdb keeps in-frame clones, though not all of them. This table holds about 930,000 clones, 15% to 20% found once. As to this clone: Its specificity is unknown. Other DNA sequences of this sample code for an identical CDR3.

The CDR3 consists of 14 residues. Germline CDR1 MNHEY, CDR2 SMNVEV (reference sequence). Trimming shortened V by 3 bases and J by 2 bases, and 8 bases separated the two germline ends. The chain employs TRBV27 and TRBJ1-5; perhaps TRBD1 as D (5 bases). The sample comprised naive CD4+ T cells from blood. This TCR was sampled from a woman younger than 35 in good health. The CDR3 spells CASSFREGNQPQHF. In nucleotides, the CDR3 is TGTGCCAGCAGTTTCAGGGAAGGCAATCAGCCCCAGCATTTT.